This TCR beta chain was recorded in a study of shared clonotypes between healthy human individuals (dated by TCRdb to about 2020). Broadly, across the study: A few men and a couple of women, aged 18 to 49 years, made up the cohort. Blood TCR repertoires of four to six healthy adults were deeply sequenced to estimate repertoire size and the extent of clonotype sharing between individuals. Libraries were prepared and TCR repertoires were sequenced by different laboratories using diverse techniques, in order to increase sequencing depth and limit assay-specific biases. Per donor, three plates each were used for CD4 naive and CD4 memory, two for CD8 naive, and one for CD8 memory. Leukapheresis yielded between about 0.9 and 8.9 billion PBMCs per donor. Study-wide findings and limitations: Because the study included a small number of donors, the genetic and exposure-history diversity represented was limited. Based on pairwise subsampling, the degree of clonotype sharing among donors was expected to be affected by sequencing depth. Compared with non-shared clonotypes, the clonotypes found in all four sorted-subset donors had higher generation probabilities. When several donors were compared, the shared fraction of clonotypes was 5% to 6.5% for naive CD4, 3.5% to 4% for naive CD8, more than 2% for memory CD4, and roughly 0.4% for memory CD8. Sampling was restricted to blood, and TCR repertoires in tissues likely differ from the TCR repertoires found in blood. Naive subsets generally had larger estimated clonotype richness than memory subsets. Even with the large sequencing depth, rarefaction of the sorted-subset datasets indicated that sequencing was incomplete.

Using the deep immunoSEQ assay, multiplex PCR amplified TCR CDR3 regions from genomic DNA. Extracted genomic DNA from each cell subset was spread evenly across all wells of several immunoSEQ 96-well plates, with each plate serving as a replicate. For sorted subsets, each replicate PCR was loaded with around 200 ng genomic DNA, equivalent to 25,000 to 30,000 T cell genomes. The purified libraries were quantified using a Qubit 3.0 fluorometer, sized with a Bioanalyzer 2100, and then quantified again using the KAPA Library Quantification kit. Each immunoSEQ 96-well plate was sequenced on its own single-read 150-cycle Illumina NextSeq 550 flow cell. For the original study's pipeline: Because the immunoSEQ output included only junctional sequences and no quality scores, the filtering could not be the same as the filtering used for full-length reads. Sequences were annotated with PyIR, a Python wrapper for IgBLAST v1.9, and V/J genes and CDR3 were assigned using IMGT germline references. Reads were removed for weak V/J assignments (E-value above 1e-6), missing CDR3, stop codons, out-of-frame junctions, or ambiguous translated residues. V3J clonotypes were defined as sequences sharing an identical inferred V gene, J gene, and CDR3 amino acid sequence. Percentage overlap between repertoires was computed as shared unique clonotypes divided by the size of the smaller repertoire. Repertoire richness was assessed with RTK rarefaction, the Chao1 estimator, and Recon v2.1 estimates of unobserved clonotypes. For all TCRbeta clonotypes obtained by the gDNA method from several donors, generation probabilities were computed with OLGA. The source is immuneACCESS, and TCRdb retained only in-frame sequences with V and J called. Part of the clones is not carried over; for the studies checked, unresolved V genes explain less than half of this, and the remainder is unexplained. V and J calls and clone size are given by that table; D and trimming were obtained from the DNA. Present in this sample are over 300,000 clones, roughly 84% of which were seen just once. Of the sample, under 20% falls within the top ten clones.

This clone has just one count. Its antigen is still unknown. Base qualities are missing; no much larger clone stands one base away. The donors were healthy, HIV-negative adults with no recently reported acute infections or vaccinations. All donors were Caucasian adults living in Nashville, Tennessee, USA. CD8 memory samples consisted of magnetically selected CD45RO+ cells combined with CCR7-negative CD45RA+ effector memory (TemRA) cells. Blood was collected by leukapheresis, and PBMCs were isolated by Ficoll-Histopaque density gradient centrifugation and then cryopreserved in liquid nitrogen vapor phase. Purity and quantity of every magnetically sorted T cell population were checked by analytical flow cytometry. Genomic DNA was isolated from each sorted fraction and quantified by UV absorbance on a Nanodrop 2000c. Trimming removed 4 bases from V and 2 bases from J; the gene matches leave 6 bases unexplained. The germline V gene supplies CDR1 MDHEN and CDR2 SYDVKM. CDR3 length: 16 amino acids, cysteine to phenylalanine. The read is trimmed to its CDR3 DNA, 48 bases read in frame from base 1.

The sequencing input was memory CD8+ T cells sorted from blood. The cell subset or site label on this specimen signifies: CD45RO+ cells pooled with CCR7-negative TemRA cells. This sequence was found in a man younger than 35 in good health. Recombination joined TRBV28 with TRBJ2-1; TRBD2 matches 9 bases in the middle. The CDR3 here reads CASSSRLAVAYNEQFF. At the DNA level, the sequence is TGTGCCAGCAGTTCCAGACTAGCGGTAGCCTACAATGAGCAGTTCTTC.